This T cell receptor beta chain emerged from a study of graft-versus-host responses after intestinal transplantation (dated by TCRdb to about 2021). In the study overall: Recipients received multivisceral, liver-intestinal, or isolated intestinal transplants. Anti-thymocyte globulin induction was given to all recipients, followed by maintenance tacrolimus and steroids for approximately three years. Bulk TCR-beta CDR3 sequencing was used to track graft-versus-host and host-versus-graft alloreactive T cell clones in the graft, circulation and bone marrow after intestinal transplantation. Alloreactive clones were identified by sequencing pre-transplant mixed lymphocyte reaction products and comparing them with unstimulated pre-transplant donor and recipient T cells. The cohort enrolled 24 intestinal transplant recipients, one of whom was a retransplant, and a few patients without pretransplant specimens were excluded. Donor T cell macrochimerism was defined as a peak of at least 4% donor T cells among recipient peripheral blood mononuclear cells. Samples from three later patients were sequenced in-house on an Illumina MiSeq with MiXCR processing rather than by the commercial service. What the authors observed across the whole study: In patients with donor T cell macrochimerism, the allografts had high GvH to HvG T cell clonal ratios. The conclusions were limited by the relatively low number and heterogeneity of the intestinal transplant patients. GvH clones were detected in recipient bone marrow, and some of these GvH clones were observed earlier in ileal mucosa or blood, consistent with an intestinal mucosal origin. Early after transplant, peak levels of circulating GvH clones were found to be associated with declines in HvG clones.

The CDR3 has 16 amino acids, counting the end cysteine and phenylalanine. The CDR3 DNA has 48 bases and is translated from base 1. The CDR1 and CDR2 encoded by the germline V gene are LGHNA and YNFKEQ. Trimming takes 3 bases off V and 5 bases off J; junction bases not matched to a gene: 6. The library was prepared using the immunoSEQ multiplex PCR assay. For most patients, genomic DNA was isolated using the Qiagen DNeasy Blood and Tissue Kit and was shipped frozen to Adaptive Biotechnologies for TCR sequencing. Adaptive Biotechnologies carried out high-throughput TCR-beta CDR3 sequencing of genomic DNA for most patients. The authors processed their data as follows. Adaptive's ImmunoSEQ software supplied the TCR sequencing data for more than 15 patients, while MiXCR and VDJtools were used to process a few other patients. To correct CD4 versus CD8 sorting errors, any sequence found in both subsets at a frequency ratio below 5:1 was removed. CDR3 nucleotide sequences shared between donor and recipient were removed because the origin of such sequences could not be assigned. Alloreactive clones required at least 2-fold expansion over unstimulated cells and minimum CFSE-low frequency of 0.002% (template counts) or 0.001% (read counts). Mappable clones were those detected in sequenced pre-transplant spleen, lymph node, or MLR CFSE-low populations of the donor or recipient. The cumulative frequency of alloreactive clones was calculated as a percentage of all sequences, weighted by copy number. In TCRdb, the immuneACCESS table is reduced to in-frame sequences with V and J assigned. These tables do not hold every clone; where another copy was compared, an unresolved V gene accounts for under half, and the others remain unexplained. V and J calls plus clone size are reproduced from that table; the DNA served to infer D and trimming. The sample yields over 65,000 clones; 85% to 95% were counted once. The ten largest make up 7.6% of the sample.

Sample time point, as interpreted from the label and publication: cells obtained before transplantation from donor or recipient. CD3+CD4+ and CD3+CD8+ populations were FACS-sorted from unstimulated pre-transplant donor and recipient cells taken from spleen or lymph nodes. Concerning this clone: The antigen it binds to is not known. Base-call qualities are not available, and no considerably larger clone is one nucleotide away.

The TCR originated in a human donor who was the organ donor for an intestinal transplant. This specimen was unstimulated CD8+ T cells sorted from spleen or lymph node cells, taken before transplant. This chain joins TRBV4-2 to TRBJ2-7; 14 bases in the middle match TRBD2. The CDR3 amino acid sequence is: CASSQAGLAGDNEQYF. The nucleotides are TGTGCCAGCAGCCAGGCGGGACTAGCGGGAGACAACGAGCAGTACTTC.